This TCR beta chain was recorded in a study of post-analysis software for immune sequencing data. Study overall: Courses of disease covered relapsing-remitting, secondary progressive and progressive-relapsing multiple sclerosis.

CDR1 and CDR2 (germline): SGDLS, YYNGEE. The CDR3 has 22 residues. V was cut by 3 bases and J by 0 bases, with 28 bases left in between. cDNA libraries for TCR beta contained unique molecular identifiers. TCRdb reanalysed the PCR reads using MiXCR and keeps one entry per CDR3 protein. The sample includes approximately 690,000 distinct CDR3 sequences, 59% of them seen just once. Study findings and constraints: Controls' normalized Chao1 diversity significantly exceeded that of multiple sclerosis patients. Batch-mates among the samples co-clustered strongly by F measure. Elevated frequency relative to controls characterized four or five TRBV segments in patients, TRBV5-6, TRBV5-1 and TRBV20-1 among them.

This clonotype was picked up a small number of times. What it binds is unknown. The TCR sequence derives from a girl aged 2 to 9 with multiple sclerosis. Sequencing used blood. The rearrangement joins TRBV9 to TRBJ2-6; weak D call: TRBD2 (5 bases). In nucleotides, the CDR3 is TGTGCCAGCAGCGGGCCCGCGGGCATGTCTCTCGTACAAAGCTCTGGGGCCAACGTCCTGACTTTC. Translation: CASSGPAGMSLVQSSGANVLTF.